These T cell receptor beta chains were read from a single sample in a study of blood T cell repertoires in COVID-19. Libraries were prepared by immunoSEQ multiplex PCR; TCRdb keeps only in-frame clonotypes and omits some of them. The top ten clones hold 5.1% of a sample with hundreds of thousands of clones, over 75% of them seen once. Sequenced input: peripheral blood. These receptor sequences come from a man aged 50 or older with active or convalescent COVID-19. The CDR3 runs from the conserved cysteine through the conserved F or W. A D gene is named only where the DNA matches it firmly. For some rows the clone size is stated as once, few or many, or as a class when expanded; others skip it.

13 | TRBJ1-2 | once | . | TRBV6-5 | CASSYGRVDGYTF | TGTGCCAGCAGTTATGGCAGGGTTGATGGCTACACCTTC
17 | TRBJ2-1 | . | TRBD2 | TRBV9 | CASSVTWGAGGYNEQFF | TGTGCCAGCAGCGTAACGTGGGGAGCGGGAGGCTACAATGAGCAGTTCTTC
13 | TRBJ2-7 | . | . | TRBV4-1 | CASSHPGSYEQYF | TGCGCCAGCAGCCATCCCGGGTCCTACGAGCAGTACTTC
14 | TRBJ2-7 | . | TRBD1 | TRBV6-5 | CASRDRTGLDEQYF | TGTGCCAGCAGGGACCGGACAGGGCTTGACGAGCAGTACTTC
13 | TRBJ1-3 | . | . | TRBV3-1/TRBV3-2 | CASSPLRGNTIYF | TGTGCCAGCAGCCCCCTTCGTGGAAACACCATATATTTT
16 | TRBJ1-2 | . | TRBD1 | TRBV11-2 | CASRTRGDRGAYGYTF | TGTGCCAGCAGGACCAGGGGGGACAGGGGGGCCTATGGCTACACCTTC
16 | TRBJ2-1 | . | TRBD1 | TRBV24-1 | CATSDRTGTADNEQFF | TGTGCCACCAGTGATCGGACAGGTACCGCCGACAATGAGCAGTTCTTC
14 | TRBJ2-7 | . | . | TRBV4-2 | CASSQDRGTYEQYF | TGTGCCAGCAGCCAAGACCGCGGGACCTACGAGCAGTACTTC
15 | TRBJ2-7 | . | . | TRBV7-8 | CASSYYRDLGYEQYF | TGTGCCAGCAGCTACTACCGGGACTTAGGCTACGAGCAGTACTTC
14 | TRBJ2-5 | . | . | TRBV2 | CASSTTAGWETQYF | TGTGCCAGCAGTACGACGGCGGGATGGGAGACCCAGTACTTC
13 | TRBJ1-2 | . | TRBD1 | TRBV19 | CASTLDRDYGYTF | TGTGCCAGTACCTTGGACAGGGACTATGGCTACACCTTC
11 | TRBJ2-1 | . | . | TRBV12-3/TRBV12-4 | CASSLGPPQFF | TGTGCCAGCAGTTTGGGGCCCCCTCAGTTCTTC
11 | TRBJ1-1 | once | . | TRBV20-1 | CSASRYTEAFF | TGCAGTGCGAGTCGGTACACTGAAGCTTTCTTT
16 | TRBJ2-3 | . | . | TRBV12-5 | CASGLGVSGATDTQYF | TGTGCTAGTGGTTTGGGCGTGAGCGGAGCCACAGATACGCAGTATTTT
16 | TRBJ2-7 | . | TRBD1 | TRBV5-5 | CASSAFAGRGLNEQYF | TGTGCCAGCAGCGCCTTTGCCGGCAGGGGGTTGAACGAGCAGTACTTC
12 | TRBJ2-3 | . | . | TRBV9 | CASSGQSDTQYF | TGTGCCAGCAGCGGACAGTCCGATACGCAGTATTTT
14 | TRBJ2-7 | . | . | TRBV2 | CASSEGTGRYEQYF | TGTGCCAGCAGTGAAGGAACAGGAAGGTACGAGCAGTACTTC
17 | TRBJ2-3 | . | TRBD2 | TRBV7-2 | CASSPGLAGGWADTQYF | TGTGCCAGCAGCCCGGGACTAGCGGGAGGGTGGGCAGATACGCAGTATTTT
15 | TRBJ1-2 | . | TRBD1 | TRBV7-2 | CASSLTDRGNYGYTF | TGTGCCAGCAGCCTAACGGACAGGGGTAACTATGGCTACACCTTC
14 | TRBJ2-1 | . | TRBD2 | TRBV5-1 | CASRPVAGGNEQFF | TGCGCCAGCCGCCCAGTCGCGGGAGGAAATGAGCAGTTCTTC
14 | TRBJ1-6 | once | . | TRBV27 | CASSSQGSVSPLHF | TGTGCCAGCAGTTCGCAGGGGTCTGTGTCACCCCTCCACTTT
17 | TRBJ2-3 | . | TRBD2 | TRBV3-1/TRBV3-2 | CASSHPLRTRGGDTQYF | TGTGCCAGCAGCCACCCGCTCCGGACTAGAGGCGGAGATACGCAGTATTTT